The next 17 T cell receptor beta chains were all read from a single sample in a study of T cell responses to AZD1222 COVID-19 vaccine. The assay was immunoSEQ multiplex PCR, and TCRdb's table has in-frame clones only and misses some. This table has some 150,000 clones, 89% appearing once. Sequencing used peripheral blood, obtained on day 0 of AZD1222 vaccination. The receptors shown here come from an adult in good health.

V is TRBV7-4 and J is TRBJ2-5; tentatively, D is TRBD2 (5 bases). Germline CDR1 and CDR2: SGHVT and SQSDAQ. The V and J ends lost 2 bases and 5 bases respectively, with 12 bases between them. CDR3 size: 14 residues. The CDR3 coding sequence is TGTGCCAGCAGCTTAAGGCGGGCCGGGGAGACCCAGTACTTC. It is translated as CASSLRRAGETQYF. Drawing the rest from reference TRBV7-4 and TRBJ2-5, the complete variable domain is GAGVSQSPRYKVAKRGRDVALRCDSISGHVTLYWYRQTLGQGSEVLTYSQSDAQRDKSGRPSGRFSAERPERSVSTLKIQRTEQGDSAVYLCASSLRRAGETQYFGPGTRLLVL.

The genes are TRBV11-3 and TRBJ2-2; possibly TRBD2 for D (5 bases). In germline, CDR1 is SGHNT, CDR2 YENEEA. The CDR3 has 18 amino acids. Between the trimmed V and J ends, which lost 0 bases and 0 bases, there was a span of 14 bases. The CDR3 here is CASSLDVMGSANTGELFF. The CDR3 nucleotides read TGTGCCAGCAGCTTAGATGTTATGGGTAGCGCGAACACCGGGGAGCTGTTTTTT.

The chain is built from TRBV27 and TRBJ2-7; D may match TRBD1 or TRBD2 (5 bases each). Germline loops: CDR1 MNHEY, CDR2 SMNVEV (reference sequence). This CDR3 spans 16 amino acids. V was shortened by 2 bases and J by 4 bases, with 18 bases between the two germline ends. The DNA of the CDR3 is TGTGCCAGCAGTTTAAGGGGTGGATACACGGGATACGAGCAGTACTTC. Protein sequence: CASSLRGGYTGYEQYF.

The V gene is TRBV28, the J gene TRBJ1-5; D is possibly TRBD1 (6 bases). Trimming took 7 bases from V and 2 from J, leaving 15 bases between them. This CDR3 spans 15 amino acids. Looked up from germline, CDR1 is MDHEN and CDR2 is SYDVKM. CDR3 region: CASIGGPIGNQPQHF. DNA for the CDR3: TGTGCCAGCATAGGGGGACCGATAGGCAATCAGCCCCAGCATTTT. The full variable domain, rest sourced from reference TRBV28 and TRBJ1-5, is DVKVTQSSRYLVKRTGEKVFLECVQDMDHENMFWYRQDPGLGLRLIYFSYDVKMKEKGDIPEGYSVSREKKERFSLILESASTNQTSMYLCASIGGPIGNQPQHFGDGTRLSIL.

The V gene is TRBV4-1, the J gene TRBJ1-6; D is uncertain. V was clipped by 1 base and J by 7 bases, with 11 bases between them. This CDR3 spans 15 amino acids. Per the germline V gene, CDR1 is MGHRA and CDR2 is YSYEKL. The CDR3 coding sequence is TGCGCCAGCAGCCAAGTAGGAGGGCAAAATTCACCCCTCCACTTT. It encodes CASSQVGGQNSPLHF.

This chain uses TRBV15 with TRBJ1-4; a weak D match, TRBD1 (6 bases). This CDR3 has 15 residues. The V end was cut by 0 bases, the J end by 8 bases, with 13 bases between. CDR1 is LNHNV and CDR2 is YYDKDF in the germline V gene (reference sequence). The CDR3 protein is CATSRDRGLEEKLFF. As DNA, the CDR3 is TGTGCCACCAGCAGAGATCGGGGGCTGGAGGAAAAACTGTTTTTT.

CDR3 in amino acids: CASSLVRGQSTEAFF. The CDR3 DNA follows: TGTGCCAGCAGCTTAGTAAGGGGGCAATCCACTGAAGCTTTCTTT. The chain carries TRBV7-2 and TRBJ1-1; TRBD1 matches at 7 bases. The V gene end was trimmed by 1 base and the J gene end by 4 bases; junction bases not matched to a gene: 6. This CDR3 contains 15 residues. Per the germline V gene, CDR1 is SGHTA and CDR2 is FQGNSA.

In its sample, this clone was seen once. The junction shows a germline mismatch at one end, possibly a read error. The V gene is TRBV7-7, the J gene TRBJ2-5; TRBD1 is a possible D gene (6 bases). Germline assignment: CDR1 SSHAT and CDR2 FNYEAQ (reference sequence). This CDR3 region has 12 residues. The CDR3: CASSDGGETQYF. The CDR3 nucleotides read TGTGCTAGCAGCGATGGGGGCGAGACCCAGTACTTC.

In this sample, this clone turned up a few times. The chain employs TRBV20-1 and TRBJ2-1; 12 nucleotides line up with TRBD2. Germline V CDR1 and CDR2: DFQATT, SNEGSKA (reference sequence). The CDR3 is 15 residues long. Unmatched junction bases numbered 9, after V lost 3 bases and J lost 9 bases. CDR3 region: CSASRASGRALEQFF. Written as DNA, the CDR3 is TGCAGTGCTAGTAGGGCTAGCGGGAGGGCACTTGAGCAGTTCTTC.

The chain has TRBV20-1 and TRBJ1-2; no clear D. Germline assignment: CDR1 DFQATT and CDR2 SNEGSKA (reference sequence). The CDR3 contains 10 residues. The CDR3 reads CSAPRSSYTF. CDR3 DNA: TGCAGCGCACCTAGGTCGAGCTACACCTTC.

The sample holds a few counts of this clone. J is TRBJ1-2 and V is TRBV19; D gene uncertain. CDR1 LNHDA and CDR2 SQIVND come from the germline V gene (reference sequence). The CDR3 extends over 13 amino acids. Trimming cost V 3 bases and J 3 bases, with 8 bases left between them. The CDR3 spells CASSIASYYGYTF. The CDR3 DNA sequence: TGTGCCAGTAGTATCGCCAGCTACTATGGCTACACCTTC.

A single count supports this clone. J is TRBJ2-2 and V is TRBV30; D is perhaps TRBD1 (5 bases). The V gene lost 4 bases and the J gene lost 4 bases, with 13 bases spanning the gap. The CDR3 spans 14 residues. The germline V gene has CDR1 GTSNPN and CDR2 SVGIG (reference sequence). CDR3 sequence: CAWTRTRFTGELFF. CDR3 DNA: TGTGCCTGGACACGGACACGGTTCACCGGGGAGCTGTTTTTT. Full variable domain (outside the CDR3, taken from reference TRBV30 and TRBJ2-2): SQTIHQWPATLVQPVGSPLSLECTVEGTSNPNLYWYRQAAGRGLQLLFYSVGIGQISSEVPQNLSASRPQDRQFILSSKKLLLSDSGFYLCAWTRTRFTGELFFGEGSRLTVL.

The rearrangement links TRBV3-1 (or the pseudogene TRBV3-2) to TRBJ1-1, with D hard to call. Germline CDR1 and CDR2: LGHDT and YNNKEL (reference sequence). The V and J ends lost 0 bases and 6 bases respectively, with 11 bases between them. CDR3 length: 14 residues. CDR3 sequence: CASSQDLGKAEAFF. CDR3 DNA sequence: TGTGCCAGCAGCCAAGATTTGGGGAAGGCTGAAGCTTTCTTT.

The rearrangement links TRBV4-2 to TRBJ1-4; unclear D gene. The V gene's germline CDR1 is LGHNA and CDR2 YNFKEQ. CDR3 length: 12 residues. V lost 4 bases and J 4 bases, leaving 4 bases between the germline ends. The CDR3 spells CASSPINEKLFF. CDR3 nucleotide sequence: TGTGCCAGCAGCCCCATTAATGAAAAACTGTTTTTT.

The chain joins TRBV20-1 to TRBJ2-7, with 8 bases matching TRBD1. CDR1 is DFQATT and CDR2 is SNEGSKA in the germline V gene (reference sequence). Losses at the gene ends were 3 bases for V and 4 bases for J; bases not matched to a gene: 8. CDR3 size: 14 residues. In nucleotides, the CDR3 is TGCAGTGCTAGTAGAACAGGGGGACGGTACGAGCAGTACTTC. Translated: CSASRTGGRYEQYF.

The V and J genes are TRBV6-5 and TRBJ1-1; D call uncertain. The CDR3 has 13 amino acids. CDR1 and CDR2 from the germline V gene are MNHEY and SVGAGI. Between the trimmed V and J ends, which lost 2 bases and 3 bases, there was a span of 7 bases. CDR3 amino acids: CASSYEGDTEAFF. CDR3 nucleotide sequence: TGTGCCAGCAGTTACGAGGGAGACACTGAAGCTTTCTTT.

DNA of the CDR3: TGTGCCAGTAGAAGACAGGGCCTTTTGGATAATTCACCCCTCCACTTT. It is translated as CASRRQGLLDNSPLHF. The genes are TRBV19 and TRBJ1-6; 7 bases agree with TRBD1. The V and J ends lost 6 bases and 5 bases, in that order; junction bases with no gene match: 10. Germline CDR1 and CDR2: LNHDA and SQIVND (reference sequence). This CDR3 comprises 16 residues. Full variable domain (remainder filled in from reference TRBV19 and TRBJ1-6): DGGITQSPKYLFRKEGQNVTLSCEQNLNHDAMYWYRQDPGQGLRLIYYSQIVNDFQKGDIAEGYSVSREKKESFPLTVTSAQKNPTAFYLCASRRQGLLDNSPLHFGNGTRLTVT.